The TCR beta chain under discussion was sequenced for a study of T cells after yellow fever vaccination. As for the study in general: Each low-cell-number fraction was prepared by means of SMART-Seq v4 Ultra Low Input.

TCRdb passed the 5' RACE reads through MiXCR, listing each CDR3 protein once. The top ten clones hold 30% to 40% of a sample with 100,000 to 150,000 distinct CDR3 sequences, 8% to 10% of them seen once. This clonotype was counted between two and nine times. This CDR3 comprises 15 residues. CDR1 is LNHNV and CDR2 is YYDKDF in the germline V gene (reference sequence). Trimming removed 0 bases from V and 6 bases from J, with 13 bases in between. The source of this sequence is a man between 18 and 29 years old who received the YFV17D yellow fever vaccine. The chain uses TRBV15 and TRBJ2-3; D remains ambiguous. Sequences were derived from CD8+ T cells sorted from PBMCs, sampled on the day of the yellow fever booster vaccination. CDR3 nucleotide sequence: TGTGCCACCAGCAGAGAGGCGGTGGCCACGGATACGCAGTATTTT. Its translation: CATSREAVATDTQYF.